This T cell receptor (beta chain) came from a study of cytomegalovirus exposure and HLA in healthy donors. 60 Vbeta and 13 Jbeta primers were used in PCR. Data came from immunoSEQ multiplex PCR; TCRdb stores just in-frame clones and leaves some out. The table has around 150,000 clones, approximately 86% seen once; the top ten hold more than 0.5%. V gave up 3 bases and J gave up 0 bases, with 10 bases separating them. The CDR3 totals 14 residues. Per germline, CDR1 SQVTM and CDR2 ANQGSEA. The chain joins TRBV29-1 to TRBJ2-3; a possible D gene is TRBD2 (7 bases). The specimen was PBMCs. The TCR was taken from a woman aged 40 to 50 in good health and CMV-seronegative. The chain's CDR3 is CSVEAGASTDTQYF. DNA of the CDR3: TGCAGCGTTGAGGCGGGGGCTAGCACAGATACGCAGTATTTT.